This T cell receptor beta chain derives from a study of blood T cell repertoires in COVID-19. Turning to the study itself: Donors in the United States, Italy and Spain gave samples during acute or convalescent COVID-19. In each case, the material was cDNA or gDNA derived from T cells, B-cell-depleted T cells, or PBMCs.

The V gene lost 0 bases and the J gene lost 7 bases, with 6 bases spanning the gap. The CDR3 is made up of 13 amino acids. In the authors' methods: Nucleated cell number was recorded as an estimate derived from reference gene primer amplification. Clones were read by immunoSEQ multiplex PCR, and TCRdb kept only the in-frame ones, dropping some. That table furnishes V, J and clone size, whereas the DNA furnished D and trimming. The data show around 300,000 clones, about nine tenths seen once. Seattle cases were enrolled at active infection and followed longitudinally. Input material: peripheral blood. The chain couples TRBV12-3 or TRBV12-4 to TRBJ1-4; D unresolved. The source of this sequence is a woman aged 30 to 39 with COVID-19, enrolled during active disease. In DNA form, the CDR3 reads TGTGCCAGCAGTTTAGCGCGGGGTGAAAAACTGTTTTTT. It is translated as CASSLARGEKLFF.